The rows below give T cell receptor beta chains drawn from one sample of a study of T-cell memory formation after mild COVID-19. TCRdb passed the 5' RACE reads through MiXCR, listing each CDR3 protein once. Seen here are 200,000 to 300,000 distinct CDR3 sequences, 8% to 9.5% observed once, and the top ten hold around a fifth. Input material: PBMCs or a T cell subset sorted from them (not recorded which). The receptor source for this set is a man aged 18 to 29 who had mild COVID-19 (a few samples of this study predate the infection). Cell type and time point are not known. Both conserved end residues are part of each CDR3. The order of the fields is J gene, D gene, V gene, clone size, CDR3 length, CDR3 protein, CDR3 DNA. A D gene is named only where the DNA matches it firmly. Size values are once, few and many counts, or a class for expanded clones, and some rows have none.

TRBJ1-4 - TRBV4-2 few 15 CASSQDGGVGEKLFF TGTGCCAGCAGCCAAGACGGCGGGGTTGGTGAAAAACTGTTTTTT
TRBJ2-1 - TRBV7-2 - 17 CASSFPDDRTSYNEQFF TGTGCCAGCAGCTTCCCGGACGACCGAACTTCCTACAATGAGCAGTTCTTC
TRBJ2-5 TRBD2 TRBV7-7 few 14 CASSPTTSLETQYF TGTGCCAGCAGTCCTACGACTAGCCTTGAGACCCAGTACTTC
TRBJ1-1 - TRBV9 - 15 CASSRQANRGAEAFF TGTGCCAGCAGCCGACAGGCCAATAGAGGCGCTGAAGCTTTCTTT
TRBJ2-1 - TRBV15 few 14 CATSAGVPTNEQFF TGTGCCACCAGCGCTGGAGTCCCTACCAATGAGCAGTTCTTC
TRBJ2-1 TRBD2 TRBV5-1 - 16 CASSLANVAGGDEQFF TGCGCCAGCAGCTTGGCGAACGTAGCGGGAGGGGACGAGCAGTTCTTC
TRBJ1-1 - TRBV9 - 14 CASSPLVGGAEAFF TGTGCCAGCAGCCCTCTGGTTGGGGGCGCTGAAGCTTTCTTT
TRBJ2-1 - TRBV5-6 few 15 CASSEFGTPYNEQFF TGTGCCAGCAGCGAGTTTGGGACGCCGTACAATGAGCAGTTCTTC
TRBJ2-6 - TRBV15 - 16 CATSRDFGSGANVLTF TGTGCCACCAGCAGAGATTTCGGGTCTGGGGCCAACGTCCTGACTTTC
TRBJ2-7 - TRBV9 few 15 CASSVGMLPGYEQYF TGTGCCAGCAGCGTAGGAATGTTACCCGGCTACGAGCAGTACTTC
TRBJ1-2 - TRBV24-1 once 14 CATRGRTVNYGYTF TGTGCCACCAGGGGACGGACGGTGAACTATGGCTACACCTTC
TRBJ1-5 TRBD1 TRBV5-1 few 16 CATEPTGLVGNQPQHF TGCGCCACCGAACCGACAGGGTTGGTCGGCAATCAGCCCCAGCATTTT
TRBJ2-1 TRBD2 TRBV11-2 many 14 CASSDSGGAHEQFF TGTGCCAGCAGCGACAGCGGGGGGGCCCATGAGCAGTTCTTC
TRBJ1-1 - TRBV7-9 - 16 CASSLSGGSGGTEAFF TGTGCCAGCAGCTTAAGTGGAGGCAGCGGGGGAACTGAAGCTTTCTTT
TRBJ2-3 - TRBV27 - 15 CASSLTQGGADTQYF TGTGCCAGCAGTTTAACTCAGGGTGGCGCAGATACGCAGTATTTT
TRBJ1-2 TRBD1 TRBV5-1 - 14 CASSSSGTGYGYTF TGCGCCAGCAGCTCCTCCGGGACAGGATATGGCTACACCTTC
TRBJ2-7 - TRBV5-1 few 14 CASSFGPRPYEQYF TGCGCCAGCAGCTTCGGGCCGAGGCCCTACGAGCAGTACTTC
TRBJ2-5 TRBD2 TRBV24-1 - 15 CATSWGSGRGETQYF TGTGCCACCAGTTGGGGGAGCGGGAGAGGAGAGACCCAGTACTTC
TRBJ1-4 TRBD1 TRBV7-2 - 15 CASSSNRGLVEKLFF TGTGCCAGCAGCTCGAACAGGGGGCTCGTTGAAAAACTGTTTTTT
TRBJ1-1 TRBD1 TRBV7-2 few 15 CASSLVTGMNTEAFF TGTGCCAGCAGCTTAGTGACAGGGATGAACACTGAAGCTTTCTTT
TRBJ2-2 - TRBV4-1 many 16 CASSPPLGEVPGELFF TGCGCCAGCAGCCCGCCACTAGGAGAAGTTCCCGGGGAGCTGTTTTTT
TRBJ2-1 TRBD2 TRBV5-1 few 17 CASSFASGGAVGHEQFF TGCGCCAGCAGCTTTGCTAGCGGGGGGGCCGTCGGCCATGAGCAGTTCTTC
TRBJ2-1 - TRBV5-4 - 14 CASSLFRAYNEQFF TGTGCCAGCAGCTTGTTCAGAGCCTACAATGAGCAGTTCTTC
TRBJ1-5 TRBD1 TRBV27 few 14 CASSFEGAGQPQHF TGTGCCAGCAGTTTTGAGGGGGCAGGGCAGCCCCAGCATTTT
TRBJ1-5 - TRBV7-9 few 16 CASSLGGGWGNQPQHF TGTGCCAGCAGCTTGGGGGGAGGCTGGGGCAATCAGCCCCAGCATTTT
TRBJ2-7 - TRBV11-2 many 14 CASSPRAGTYEQYF TGTGCCAGCAGCCCACGGGCAGGCACCTACGAGCAGTACTTC
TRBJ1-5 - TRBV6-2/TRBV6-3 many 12 CASSYRNQPQHF TGTGCCAGCAGTTACCGGAATCAGCCCCAGCATTTT
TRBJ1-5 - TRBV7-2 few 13 CASSLSPRQPQHF TGTGCCAGCAGCTTATCCCCTCGTCAGCCCCAGCATTTT
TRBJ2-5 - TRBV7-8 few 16 CASTMMVGPRQETQYF TGTGCCAGCACCATGATGGTGGGGCCGCGGCAAGAGACCCAGTACTTC
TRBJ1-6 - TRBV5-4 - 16 CASSLEKGIRNSPLHF TGTGCCAGCAGCTTGGAAAAGGGTATTCGAAATTCACCCCTCCACTTT
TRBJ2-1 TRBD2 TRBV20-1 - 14 CSANSGGTYNEQFF TGCAGTGCTAATTCCGGGGGGACCTACAATGAGCAGTTCTTC
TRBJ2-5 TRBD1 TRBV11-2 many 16 CASSLADYRGRETQYF TGTGCCAGCAGCTTAGCCGACTACAGGGGAAGGGAGACCCAGTACTTC
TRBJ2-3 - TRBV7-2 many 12 CASSWLRDTQYF TGTGCCAGCAGCTGGCTTAGGGATACGCAGTATTTT